Listed here is a single T cell receptor (beta chain). The antigen is undetermined. The CDR3 has 11 residues. Using immunoSEQ multiplex PCR, the repertoire was profiled, and TCRdb retains in-frame clones only, with some absent. The top ten clones hold roughly 1.8% of a sample with 600,000 to 750,000 clones, 72% of them seen once. The sample comes from a study of shared clonotypes between healthy human individuals. Study-wide findings and caveats: Compared with clonotypes that all four donors shared, non-shared clonotypes had lower generation probabilities. The naive CD4 repertoires of a handful of donors were compared, and approximately 4.5% of clonotypes were shared.

This receptor was identified in a woman in her twenties or thirties in good health. Sequenced: memory CD4+ T cells sorted from blood. Subset denoted: CD45RA-negative fraction. The chain uses TRBV21-1 and TRBJ1-4. TRBV21-1 is recorded as a pseudogene. The CDR3 region is CASVEGEKLFF. The CDR3 nucleotides read TGTGCCAGCGTAGAGGGTGAAAAACTGTTTTTT.